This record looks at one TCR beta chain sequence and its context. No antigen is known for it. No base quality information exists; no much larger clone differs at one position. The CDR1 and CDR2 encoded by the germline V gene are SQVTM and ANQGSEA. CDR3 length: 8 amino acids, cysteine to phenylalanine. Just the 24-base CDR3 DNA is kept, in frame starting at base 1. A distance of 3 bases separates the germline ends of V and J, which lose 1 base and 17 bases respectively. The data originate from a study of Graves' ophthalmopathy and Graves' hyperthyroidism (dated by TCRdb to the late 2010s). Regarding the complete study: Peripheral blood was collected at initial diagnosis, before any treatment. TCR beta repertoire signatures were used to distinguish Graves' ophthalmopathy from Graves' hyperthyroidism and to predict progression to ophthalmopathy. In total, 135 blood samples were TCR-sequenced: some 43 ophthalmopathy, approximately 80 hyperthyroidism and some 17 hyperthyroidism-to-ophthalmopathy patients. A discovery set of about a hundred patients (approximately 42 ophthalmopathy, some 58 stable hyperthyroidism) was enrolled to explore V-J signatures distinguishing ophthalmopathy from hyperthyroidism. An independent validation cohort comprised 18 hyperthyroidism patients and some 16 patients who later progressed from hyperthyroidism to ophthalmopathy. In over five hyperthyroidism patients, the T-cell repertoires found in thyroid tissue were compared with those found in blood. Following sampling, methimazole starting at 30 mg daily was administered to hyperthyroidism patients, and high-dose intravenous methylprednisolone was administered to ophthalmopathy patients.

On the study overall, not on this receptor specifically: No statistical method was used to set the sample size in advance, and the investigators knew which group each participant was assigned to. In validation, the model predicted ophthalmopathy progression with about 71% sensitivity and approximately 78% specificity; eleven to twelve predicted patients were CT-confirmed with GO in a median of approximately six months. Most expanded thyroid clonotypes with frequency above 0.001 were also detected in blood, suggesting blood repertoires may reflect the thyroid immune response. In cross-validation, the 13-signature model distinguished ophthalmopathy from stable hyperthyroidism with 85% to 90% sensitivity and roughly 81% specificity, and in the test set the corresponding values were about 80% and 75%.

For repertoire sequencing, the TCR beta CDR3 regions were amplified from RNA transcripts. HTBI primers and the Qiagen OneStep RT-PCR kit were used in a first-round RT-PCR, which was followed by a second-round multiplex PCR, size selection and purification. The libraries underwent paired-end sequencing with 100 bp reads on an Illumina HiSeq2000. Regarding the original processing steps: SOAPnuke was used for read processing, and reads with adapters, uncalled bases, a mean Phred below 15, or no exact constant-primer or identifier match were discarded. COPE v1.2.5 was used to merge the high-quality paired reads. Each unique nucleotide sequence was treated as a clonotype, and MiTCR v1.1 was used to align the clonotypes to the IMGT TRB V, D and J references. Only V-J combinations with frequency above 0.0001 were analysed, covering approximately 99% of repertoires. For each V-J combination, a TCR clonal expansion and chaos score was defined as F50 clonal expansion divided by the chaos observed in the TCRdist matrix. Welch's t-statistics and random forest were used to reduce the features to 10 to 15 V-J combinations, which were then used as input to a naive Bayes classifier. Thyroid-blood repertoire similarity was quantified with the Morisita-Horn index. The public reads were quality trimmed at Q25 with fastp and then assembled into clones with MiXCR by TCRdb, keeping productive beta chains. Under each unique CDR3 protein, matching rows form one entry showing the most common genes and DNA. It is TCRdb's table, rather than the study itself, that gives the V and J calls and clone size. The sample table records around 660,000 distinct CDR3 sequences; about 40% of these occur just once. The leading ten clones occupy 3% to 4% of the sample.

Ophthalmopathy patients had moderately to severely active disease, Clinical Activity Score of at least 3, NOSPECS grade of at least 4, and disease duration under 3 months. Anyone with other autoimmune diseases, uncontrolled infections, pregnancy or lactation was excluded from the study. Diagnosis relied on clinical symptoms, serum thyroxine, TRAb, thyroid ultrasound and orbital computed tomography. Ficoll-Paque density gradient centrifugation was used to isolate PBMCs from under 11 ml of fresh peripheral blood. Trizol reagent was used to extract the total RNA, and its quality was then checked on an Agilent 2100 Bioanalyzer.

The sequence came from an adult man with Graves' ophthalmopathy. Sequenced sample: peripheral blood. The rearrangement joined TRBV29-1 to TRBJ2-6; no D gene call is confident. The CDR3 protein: CSVEGMTF. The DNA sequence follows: TGCAGCGTTGAAGGCATGACTTTC.